The 24 T cell receptor beta chains below were found in one sample sequenced in a study of blood T cell repertoires in COVID-19. Generated by immunoSEQ multiplex PCR, the TCRdb table keeps only in-frame clones and is missing some. The sample consists of over 600,000 clones, approximately 90% of them appearing once. The sample taken for sequencing was peripheral blood. The source is a woman aged 18-35 years with acute or convalescent COVID-19.

V is TRBV24-1 and J is TRBJ1-2; 8 positions match TRBD1. This CDR3 has 15 amino acids. The germline V gene encodes CDR1 KGHDR and CDR2 SFDVKD. Losses at the gene ends were 8 bases for V and 6 bases for J; bases not matched to a gene: 13. The CDR3 loop reads CATNLHRGGVNGYTF. The CDR3 DNA sequence: TGTGCCACCAATCTGCACAGGGGGGGGGTGAATGGCTACACCTTC.

The chain joins TRBV7-9 to TRBJ1-1, with 7 nucleotides matching TRBD1. Trimming took 1 base from V and 7 from J; bases not matched to a gene: 15. In germline, CDR1 is SEHNR, CDR2 FQNEAQ (reference sequence). This CDR3 is built from 17 residues. The CDR3 sequence: CASSLGGRGTTLVEAFF. The CDR3 nucleotides are TGTGCCAGCAGCTTAGGCGGCAGGGGGACCACTCTTGTTGAAGCTTTCTTT.

The rearrangement links TRBV5-5 to TRBJ1-1, with D perhaps TRBD1 (6 bases). This CDR3 has 15 residues. Trimming removed 5 bases from V and 1 base from J, with 15 bases in between. CDR1 is SGHKS, CDR2 YYEKEE, per germline (reference sequence). The CDR3 spells CASRFDRIGNTEAFF. The CDR3 DNA reads TGTGCCAGCAGATTCGACAGGATAGGGAACACTGAAGCTTTCTTT.

V is TRBV30 and J is TRBJ1-1, with unresolved D. Germline V CDR1 and CDR2: GTSNPN, SVGIG (reference sequence). This CDR3 has 12 residues. V was shortened by 4 bases and J by 0 bases, with 6 bases between the two germline ends. CDR3 region: CAWTVMNTEAFF. The CDR3 nucleotides read TGTGCCTGGACAGTCATGAACACTGAAGCTTTCTTT. Filled out from reference TRBV30 and TRBJ1-1, the complete variable domain reads SQTIHQWPATLVQPVGSPLSLECTVEGTSNPNLYWYRQAAGRGLQLLFYSVGIGQISSEVPQNLSASRPQDRQFILSSKKLLLSDSGFYLCAWTVMNTEAFFGQGTRLTVV.

The chain recombines TRBV4-3 with TRBJ1-1; D is possibly TRBD1 (5 bases). The germline V gene encodes CDR1 LGHNA and CDR2 YSLEER. The CDR3 extends over 16 amino acids. V lost 4 bases, J lost 4 bases, and 19 bases lay in between. CDR3 DNA: TGCGCCAGCAGCCGCCAGGGCCGGCAGGGCGGCACTGAAGCTTTCTTT. This sequence encodes CASSRQGRQGGTEAFF.

The rearrangement uses TRBV12-5 and TRBJ2-7; TRBD1 matches 8 bases. V trimming: 5 bases; J trimming: 6 bases; junction bases outside the gene matches: 6. The CDR3 sequence is 13 residues long. The V gene's germline CDR1 is LGHNT and CDR2 FRNRAP. CDR3 sequence (DNA): TGTGCTAGTGGTAGAGACAGGGGATCCGAGCAGTACTTC. Translation: CASGRDRGSEQYF.

The chain uses TRBV27 and TRBJ2-1, with D perhaps TRBD1 (5 bases). This CDR3 is 15 amino acids long. From germline, CDR1 is MNHEY and CDR2 SMNVEV (reference sequence). The V gene lost 3 bases and the J gene lost 4 bases, with 13 bases spanning the gap. Here the CDR3 DNA reads TGTGCCAGCAGTTTTGGGCCAGGGCAGTACAATGAGCAGTTCTTC. Translation: CASSFGPGQYNEQFF.

The gene calls are TRBV4-3 and TRBJ2-2, with D possibly matching TRBD1 (6 bases). CDR1 LGHNA and CDR2 YSLEER come from the germline V gene. With 4 bases removed from V and 6 bases from J, the gap between germline ends came to 21 bases. The CDR3 has 17 amino acids. The CDR3: CASSLSRDRIRSGELFF. CDR3 coding DNA: TGCGCCAGCAGCCTCTCCCGAGACAGGATCAGGTCCGGGGAGCTGTTTTTT.

The gene calls are TRBV5-1 and TRBJ1-6, with D perhaps TRBD1 (6 bases). Trimming took off 4 bases at V and 4 bases at J, with 9 bases between the two ends. CDR1 and CDR2 from the germline V gene are SGHRS and YFSETQ. The CDR3 has 14 amino acids. CDR3 coding DNA: TGCGCCAGCAGCCCCGGACAGTATAATTCACCCCTCCACTTT. Encoded protein: CASSPGQYNSPLHF.

Only one count was recorded for this clone. Other nucleotide sequences from this sample produce the same CDR3. This chain joins TRBV5-1 and TRBJ2-7; tentatively, D is TRBD1 (6 bases). The CDR3 runs to 13 residues. V gave up 5 bases and J gave up 3 bases, with 12 bases separating them. The V gene's germline CDR1 is SGHRS and CDR2 YFSETQ. This CDR3 is CASSSGQSYEQYF. As DNA, the CDR3 is TGCGCCAGCAGTTCCGGACAGAGCTACGAGCAGTACTTC.

The chain recombines TRBV28 with TRBJ2-2; no firm D call. Germline CDR1 is MDHEN and CDR2 is SYDVKM. The CDR3 sequence is 13 residues long. V was trimmed by 6 bases and J by 0 bases, leaving 5 bases between them. CDR3 sequence reads: CASRRANTGELFF. CDR3 bases: TGTGCCAGCAGGAGAGCGAACACCGGGGAGCTGTTTTTT.

This clone was recorded a few times. CDR3 protein: CASSESRVVQPQHF. In DNA form, the CDR3 reads TGTGCCAGCAGTGAATCCAGGGTCGTTCAGCCCCAGCATTTT. The rearrangement joins TRBV25-1 to TRBJ1-5, with D tentatively TRBD1 (5 bases). The CDR3 has 14 amino acids. Trimming cost V 1 base and J 6 bases, with 10 bases left between them. The germline V gene encodes CDR1 MGHDK and CDR2 SYGVNS.

V and J are TRBV5-1 and TRBJ1-2; TRBD1 matches at 9 bases. Germline V lookup: CDR1 SGHRS, CDR2 YFSETQ. V was pared by 1 base and J by 8 bases, with 6 bases of the junction left unmatched. CDR3 size: 14 residues. The CDR3 loop reads CASSLPTGGGGYTF. Here the CDR3 DNA reads TGCGCCAGCAGCTTGCCCACAGGGGGCGGAGGCTACACCTTC.

CDR3 sequence reads: CASSQGGGAEAFF. The CDR3, as DNA: TGCGCCAGCAGCCAGGGAGGTGGGGCTGAAGCTTTCTTT. This chain uses TRBV5-1 with TRBJ1-1, with D possibly TRBD1 on 5 matching bases. The CDR3 has 13 residues. The germline V gene has CDR1 SGHRS and CDR2 YFSETQ. Trimming stripped 4 bases from V and 6 bases from J, with 13 bases between.

The chain has TRBV7-9 and TRBJ2-4; maybe TRBD1 (6 bases). V was pared by 0 bases and J by 0 bases, with 9 bases between. There are 16 residues in the CDR3. Per the germline V gene, CDR1 is SEHNR and CDR2 is FQNEAQ (reference sequence). CDR3 sequence reads: CASSLAGALAKNIQYF. Here the CDR3 DNA reads TGTGCCAGCAGCTTAGCGGGGGCACTAGCCAAAAACATTCAGTACTTC.

V usage is TRBV12-3 or TRBV12-4 and J usage is TRBJ2-7; D perhaps matches TRBD2 (5 bases). This CDR3 has 13 residues. The V end lost 4 bases, the J end lost 2 bases, and 9 bases lay between the germline ends. The chain's CDR3 is CASSSAEAYEQYF. The DNA of the CDR3 is TGTGCCAGCAGTTCTGCGGAGGCCTACGAGCAGTACTTC.

The chain uses TRBV6-2 or TRBV6-3 and TRBJ1-5, with unresolved D. The length of the CDR3 is 13 residues. The V gene's germline CDR1 is MNHEY and CDR2 SVGEGT. Trimming shortened V by 2 bases and J by 4 bases, and 6 bases separated the two germline ends. The CDR3 sequence: CASSYTENQPQHF. Here the CDR3 DNA reads TGTGCCAGCAGTTACACAGAGAATCAGCCCCAGCATTTT.

The chain couples TRBV15 to TRBJ2-7, with D hard to call. Germline loops: CDR1 LNHNV, CDR2 YYDKDF (reference sequence). The V end lost 4 bases, the J end lost 1 base, and 11 bases lay between the germline ends. The CDR3 length is 14 residues. In nucleotides, the CDR3 is TGTGCCACCAGCACCTCCCGCAGTTCCTACGAGCAGTACTTC. Its translation is CATSTSRSSYEQYF.

The rearrangement uses TRBV6-8 and TRBJ2-5, with 10 nucleotides matching TRBD2. The V gene end was trimmed by 5 bases and the J gene end by 2 bases; junction bases not matched to a gene: 17. CDR1 MNHGY and CDR2 SAAAGT come from the germline V gene. The CDR3 spans 19 residues. The CDR3 nucleotides read TGTGCCAGCAGTCGGGGTGGGCTAGCGGGGGTACCAATACAAGAGACCCAGTACTTC. Amino acids: CASSRGGLAGVPIQETQYF.

This rearrangement joins TRBV6-6 to TRBJ1-1, with D uncertain. In germline, CDR1 is MNHNY, CDR2 SVGAGI (reference sequence). CDR3 length equals 14 residues. The V end was cut by 1 base, the J end by 6 bases, with 12 bases between. CDR3 sequence (DNA): TGTGCCAGCAGTTACTTTCCTACGGGTGCTGAAGCTTTCTTT. Amino acids: CASSYFPTGAEAFF.

The V call is TRBV7-8, the J call TRBJ1-2; D may be TRBD1 (6 bases). V was trimmed by 6 bases and J by 7 bases, leaving 21 bases between them. In germline, CDR1 is SGHVS, CDR2 FQNEAQ. The CDR3 has 15 amino acids. The CDR3 region has the DNA TGTGCCAGCAGTTTTACCCTCACAGGGCATGGTGGCTACACCTTC. Translation: CASSFTLTGHGGYTF.

The V and J genes are TRBV6-5 and TRBJ1-6; perhaps TRBD1 as D (5 bases). Germline lookup yields CDR1 MNHEY and CDR2 SVGAGI. Trimming took 6 bases from V and 4 from J, leaving 13 bases between them. The CDR3 covers 15 residues. The chain's CDR3 is CASRDQQVYNSPLHF. The CDR3 region has the DNA TGTGCCAGCAGGGATCAACAGGTTTATAATTCACCCCTCCACTTT.

This clone was counted once. The gene calls are TRBV11-3 and TRBJ2-3, with D unresolved. This CDR3 region has 12 residues. CDR1 is SGHNT and CDR2 is YENEEA in the germline V gene. Trimming shortened V by 1 base and J by 6 bases, and 5 bases separated the two germline ends. The CDR3 DNA sequence: TGTGCCAGCAGCTTAGTGGCTGATACGCAGTATTTT. Translating gives CASSLVADTQYF.

This chain joins TRBV11-3 and TRBJ2-7; TRBD2 might be the D (6 bases). The germline V gene has CDR1 SGHNT and CDR2 YENEEA. The CDR3 totals 13 residues. Between the trimmed V and J ends, which lost 5 bases and 6 bases, there was a span of 14 bases. CDR3 sequence: CASSPQLEGEQYF. In DNA form, the CDR3 reads TGTGCCAGCAGCCCCCAACTGGAGGGCGAGCAGTACTTC.